The rows below give T cell receptor beta chains drawn from one sample of a study of regulatory T cells in long-lasting Graves disease. In TCRdb, the multiplex PCR reads were re-called with MiXCR into one record per CDR3 protein. The sample shows around 460,000 distinct CDR3 sequences, roughly a fifth of them seen only once. Sample: peripheral blood mononuclear cells (PBMCs), taken when the disease was refractory, from a patient treated with antithyroid drugs. Source of these receptors: a female donor with Graves disease. CDR3s include the opening cysteine and the closing phenylalanine or tryptophan. The D gene is left open where the match is weak. Part of the rows lack a size; the others show once, few, many or a class for expanded clones.

>TRBD1|TRBJ1-5|TRBV10-3|few
TGTGCCATCAGTGAGCGGACAGGAGACAATCAGCCCCAGCATTTT
CAISERTGDNQPQHF
>.|TRBJ2-5|TRBV7-8|many
TGTGCCAGCAGCCCTGGGACTGACCAAGAGACCCAGTACTTC
CASSPGTDQETQYF
>.|TRBJ1-2|TRBV5-6|.
TGTGCCAGCAGCTTGGGACAGCCCTTCGGGGTCGGCTACGCCTTC
CASSLGQPFGVGYAF
>.|TRBJ2-2|TRBV20-1|.
TGCAGTGCTAGAGCAGAGAACACCGGGGAGCTGTTTTTT
CSARAENTGELFF
>TRBD1|TRBJ1-2|TRBV28|.
TGTGCCAGCAGTTCCCGACAGGGCTCCTGCACCTTC
CASSSRQGSCTF
>.|TRBJ2-7|TRBV20-1|few
TGCAGTGCTAGAGTCAGCGGAGGGAGCTCCTACGAGCAGTACTTC
CSARVSGGSSYEQYF
>.|TRBJ2-7|TRBV29-1|many
TGCAGCGTTGCCGTCCAGGGGGGAGTCCGTGTTTCTAGCGAGCAGTACTTC
CSVAVQGGVRVSSEQYF
>.|TRBJ1-2|TRBV24-1|few
TGTGCCACCAGTGATTCTGACAGTTACTATGGCTACACCTTC
CATSDSDSYYGYTF
>.|TRBJ2-5|TRBV29-1|few
TGCAGCGTTGAAGATCTCCGCCCGGGACGCCAAGAGACCCAGTACTTC
CSVEDLRPGRQETQYF
>TRBD2|TRBJ2-7|TRBV7-6|few
TGTGCCAGCAGCACCCGGGGGGGAGAGCAGTACTTC
CASSTRGGEQYF
>.|TRBJ1-1|TRBV7-2|few
TGTGCCAGCAGGCCGGGTGGGGGCGTGGACACTGAAGCTTTCTTT
CASRPGGGVDTEAFF
>.|TRBJ1-5|TRBV7-8|many
TGTGCCAGCAGCTTACTACGGGGCGTGAGCAATCAGCCCCAGCATTTT
CASSLLRGVSNQPQHF
>TRBD1|TRBJ2-5|TRBV6-9|.
TGTGCCAGCAGTTTGATGTTACCGGGACAGGGCCCTCAAGAGACCCAGTACTTC
CASSLMLPGQGPQETQYF
>TRBD1|TRBJ2-7|TRBV29-1|.
TGCAGCGCCCGACAGGGGCATGGTTACGAGCAGTACTTC
CSARQGHGYEQYF
>.|TRBJ1-1|TRBV7-8|few
TGTGCCAGCAGCGGAAAACGTTGGGAGAACACTGAAGCTTTCTTT
CASSGKRWENTEAFF
>.|TRBJ1-1|TRBV7-9|few
TGTGCCAGCAGCTTAGTTGGCATAAACACTGAAGCTTTCTTT
CASSLVGINTEAFF
>TRBD1|TRBJ2-2|TRBV9|.
TGTGCCAGCAGCGAGGCCGGGACAGCTAACACCGGGGAGCTGTTTTTT
CASSEAGTANTGELFF